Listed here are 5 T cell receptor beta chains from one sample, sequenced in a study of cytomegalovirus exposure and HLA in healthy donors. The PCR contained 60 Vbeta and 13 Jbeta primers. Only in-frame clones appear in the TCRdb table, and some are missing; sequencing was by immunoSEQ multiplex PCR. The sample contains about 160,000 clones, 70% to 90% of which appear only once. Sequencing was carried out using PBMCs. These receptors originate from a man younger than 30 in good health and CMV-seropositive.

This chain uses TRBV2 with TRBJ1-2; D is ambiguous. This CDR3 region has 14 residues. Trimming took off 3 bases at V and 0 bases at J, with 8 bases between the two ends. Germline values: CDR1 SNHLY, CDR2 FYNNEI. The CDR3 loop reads CASSETYSNYGYTF. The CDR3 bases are TGTGCCAGCAGTGAGACATACTCTAACTATGGCTACACCTTC.

CDR3 bases: TGCGCCAGCAGCCAGGACCGACAGGGAGAGGAGCAGTACTTC. It yields the protein CASSQDRQGEEQYF. J is TRBJ2-7 and V is TRBV4-1; 7 positions agree with TRBD1. Germline loops: CDR1 MGHRA, CDR2 YSYEKL. This CDR3 is built from 14 residues. Trimming cost V 3 bases and J 7 bases; bases outside gene matches: 9.

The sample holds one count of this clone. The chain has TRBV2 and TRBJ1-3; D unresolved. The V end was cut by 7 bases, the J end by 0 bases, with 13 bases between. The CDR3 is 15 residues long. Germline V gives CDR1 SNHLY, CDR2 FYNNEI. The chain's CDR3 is CASTPEISSGNTIYF. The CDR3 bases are TGTGCCAGCACCCCGGAGATCAGCTCTGGAAACACCATATATTTT.

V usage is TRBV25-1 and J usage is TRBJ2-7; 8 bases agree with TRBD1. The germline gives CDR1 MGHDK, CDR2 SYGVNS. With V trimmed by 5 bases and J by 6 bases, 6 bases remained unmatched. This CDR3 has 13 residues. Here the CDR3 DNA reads TGTGCCAGCAGTTTGGGACAGGCCACCGAGCAGTACTTC. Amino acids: CASSLGQATEQYF.

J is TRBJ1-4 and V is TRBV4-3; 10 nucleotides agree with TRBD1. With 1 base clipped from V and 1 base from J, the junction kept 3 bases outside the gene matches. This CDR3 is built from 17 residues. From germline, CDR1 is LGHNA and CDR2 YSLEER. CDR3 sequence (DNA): TGCGCCAGCAGCCAAGGGGACAGGGGCCTAACTAATGAAAAACTGTTTTTT. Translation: CASSQGDRGLTNEKLFF.